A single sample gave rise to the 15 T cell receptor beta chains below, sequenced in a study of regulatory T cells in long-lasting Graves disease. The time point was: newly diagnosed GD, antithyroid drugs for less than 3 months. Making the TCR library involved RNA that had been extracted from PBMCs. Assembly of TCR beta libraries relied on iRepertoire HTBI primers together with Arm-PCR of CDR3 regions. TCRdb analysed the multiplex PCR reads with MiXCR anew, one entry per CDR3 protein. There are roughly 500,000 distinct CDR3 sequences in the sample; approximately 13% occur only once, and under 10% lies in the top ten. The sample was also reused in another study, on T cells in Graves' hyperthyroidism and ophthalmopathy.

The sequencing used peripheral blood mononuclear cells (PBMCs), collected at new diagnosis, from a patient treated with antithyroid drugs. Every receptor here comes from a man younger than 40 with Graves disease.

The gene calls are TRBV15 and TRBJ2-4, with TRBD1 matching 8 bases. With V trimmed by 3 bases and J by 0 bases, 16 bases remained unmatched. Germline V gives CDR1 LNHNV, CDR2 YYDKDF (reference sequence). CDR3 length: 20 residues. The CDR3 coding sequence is TGTGCCACCAGCAGGGCTGCGGGACAGGCCTTACTTATAGCCAAAAACATTCAGTACTTC. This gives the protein CATSRAAGQALLIAKNIQYF.

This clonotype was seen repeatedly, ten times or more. CDR3 bases: TGCAGTGCTAACCCCCCGGGGCCCTACGAGCAGTACTTC. This sequence encodes CSANPPGPYEQYF. V is TRBV20-1 and J is TRBJ2-7; D might be TRBD1 or TRBD2, each matching 5 bases. The CDR3 length is 13 residues. Trimming pared 4 bases from V and 2 bases from J, leaving 12 bases between. CDR1 is DFQATT, CDR2 SNEGSKA, per germline (reference sequence).

The CDR3, as DNA: TGCGCCAGCAGCCCGCACAGGGAAACCTACGAGCAGTACTTC. It encodes CASSPHRETYEQYF. The chain links TRBV4-3 to TRBJ2-7; D might be TRBD1 (6 bases). Germline V gene sequence: CDR1 LGHNA, CDR2 YSLEER. V was clipped by 4 bases and J by 2 bases, with 12 bases between them. The CDR3 length is 14 residues.

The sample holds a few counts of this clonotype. This CDR3 is CAISERRDPSGNTIYF. The CDR3 DNA follows: TGTGCCATCAGTGAAAGACGGGACCCCTCTGGAAACACCATATATTTT. The J gene is TRBJ1-3, the V gene TRBV10-3, with D maybe TRBD1 (5 bases). The CDR3 has 16 amino acids. Germline V gene sequence: CDR1 ENHRY, CDR2 SYGVKD. V gave up 3 bases and J gave up 0 bases, with 12 bases separating them.

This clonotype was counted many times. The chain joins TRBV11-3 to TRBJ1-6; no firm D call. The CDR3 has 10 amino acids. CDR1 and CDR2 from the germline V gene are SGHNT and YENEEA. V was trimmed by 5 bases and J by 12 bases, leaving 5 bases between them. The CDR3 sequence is CASSQRPLHF. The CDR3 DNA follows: TGTGCCAGCAGCCAGCGACCCCTCCACTTT.

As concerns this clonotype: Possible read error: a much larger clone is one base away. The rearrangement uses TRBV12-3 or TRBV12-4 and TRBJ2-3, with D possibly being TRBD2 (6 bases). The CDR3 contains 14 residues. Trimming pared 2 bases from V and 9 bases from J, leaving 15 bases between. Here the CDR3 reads CASSLSSRLGTQYF. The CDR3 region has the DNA TGTGCCAGCAGTTTATCTTCGAGACTAGGAACGCAGTATTTT.

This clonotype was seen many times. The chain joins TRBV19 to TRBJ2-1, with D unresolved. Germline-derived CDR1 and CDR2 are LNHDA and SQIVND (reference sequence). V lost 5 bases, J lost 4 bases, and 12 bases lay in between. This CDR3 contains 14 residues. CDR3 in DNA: TGTGCCAGTAGTTCCCTCGACTCGTACAATGAGCAGTTCTTC. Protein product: CASSSLDSYNEQFF.

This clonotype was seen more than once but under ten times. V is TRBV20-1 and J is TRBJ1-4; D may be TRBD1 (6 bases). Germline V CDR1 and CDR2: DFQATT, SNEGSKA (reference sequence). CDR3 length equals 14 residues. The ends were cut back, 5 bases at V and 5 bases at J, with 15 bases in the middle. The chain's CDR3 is CSAQNRVYNEKLFF. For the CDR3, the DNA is TGCAGTGCTCAAAACAGGGTGTACAATGAAAAACTGTTTTTT.

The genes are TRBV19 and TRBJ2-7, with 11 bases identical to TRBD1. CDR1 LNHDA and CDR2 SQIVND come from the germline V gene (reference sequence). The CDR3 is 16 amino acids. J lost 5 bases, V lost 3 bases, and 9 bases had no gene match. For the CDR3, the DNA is TGTGCCAGTAGTATCGCCTGGGGGGACAGGGGGGACGAGCAGTACTTC. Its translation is CASSIAWGDRGDEQYF. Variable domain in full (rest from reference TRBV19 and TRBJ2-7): DGGITQSPKYLFRKEGQNVTLSCEQNLNHDAMYWYRQDPGQGLRLIYYSQIVNDFQKGDIAEGYSVSREKKESFPLTVTSAQKNPTAFYLCASSIAWGDRGDEQYFGPGTRLTVT.

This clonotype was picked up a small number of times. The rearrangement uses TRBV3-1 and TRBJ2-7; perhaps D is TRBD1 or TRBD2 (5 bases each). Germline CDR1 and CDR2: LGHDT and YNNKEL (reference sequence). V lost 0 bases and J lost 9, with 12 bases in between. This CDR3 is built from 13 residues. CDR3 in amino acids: CASSQETGTWQYF. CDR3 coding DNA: TGTGCCAGCAGCCAAGAGACCGGGACCTGGCAGTACTTC.

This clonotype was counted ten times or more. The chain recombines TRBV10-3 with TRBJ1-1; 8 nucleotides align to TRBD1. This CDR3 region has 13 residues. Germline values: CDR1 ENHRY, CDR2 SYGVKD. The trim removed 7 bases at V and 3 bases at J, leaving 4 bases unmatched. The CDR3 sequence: CAIIPDRDTEAFF. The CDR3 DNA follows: TGTGCCATCATCCCGGACAGGGACACTGAAGCTTTCTTT.

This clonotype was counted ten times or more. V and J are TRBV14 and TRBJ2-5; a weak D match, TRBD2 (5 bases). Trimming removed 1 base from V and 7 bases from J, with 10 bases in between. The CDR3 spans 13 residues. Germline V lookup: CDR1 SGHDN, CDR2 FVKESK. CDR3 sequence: CASSQARSGTQYF. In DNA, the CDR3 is TGTGCCAGCAGCCAAGCACGCAGCGGGACCCAGTACTTC.

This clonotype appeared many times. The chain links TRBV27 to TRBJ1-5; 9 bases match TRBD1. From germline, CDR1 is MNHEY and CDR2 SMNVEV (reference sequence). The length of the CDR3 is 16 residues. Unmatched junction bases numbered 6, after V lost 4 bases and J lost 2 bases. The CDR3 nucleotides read TGTGCCAGCAGTTCCTCGACAGGGGGAGGCAATCAGCCCCAGCATTTT. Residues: CASSSSTGGGNQPQHF.

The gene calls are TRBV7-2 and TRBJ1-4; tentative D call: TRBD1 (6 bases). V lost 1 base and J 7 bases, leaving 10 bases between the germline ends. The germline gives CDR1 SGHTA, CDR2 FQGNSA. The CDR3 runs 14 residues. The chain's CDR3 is CASSLGYRAEKLFF. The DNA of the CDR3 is TGTGCCAGCAGCTTAGGGTACAGGGCTGAAAAACTGTTTTTT.

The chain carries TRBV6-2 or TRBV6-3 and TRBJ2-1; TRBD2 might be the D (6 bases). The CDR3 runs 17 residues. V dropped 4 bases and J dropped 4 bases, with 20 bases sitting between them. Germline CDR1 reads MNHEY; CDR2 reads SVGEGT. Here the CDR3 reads CASSSPDVTGVYNEQFF. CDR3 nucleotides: TGTGCCAGCAGTTCCCCTGATGTGACGGGGGTATACAATGAGCAGTTCTTC.